These 25 T cell receptor beta chains came from one sample sequenced in a study of blood T cell repertoires in COVID-19. Repertoires were generated with immunoSEQ multiplex PCR, while TCRdb's copy carries only in-frame clones and drops some. Of about 380,000 clones in the sample, 70% to 90% were seen once. The sample consisted of PBMCs or T cells enriched from blood (not recorded which). These receptors all come from a woman under 30 who had recovered from COVID-19.

The V and J genes are TRBV5-1 and TRBJ1-4, with D tentatively TRBD1 (6 bases). Germline CDR1 is SGHRS and CDR2 is YFSETQ. CDR3 length: 15 amino acids. V was pared by 0 bases and J by 8 bases, with 14 bases between. CDR3 DNA sequence: TGCGCCAGCAGCTTGGAGGGGGTGGTCCGGGAAAAACTGTTTTTT. This encodes CASSLEGVVREKLFF.

V gene TRBV2 combines with J gene TRBJ1-1; weak D call: TRBD1 (5 bases). This CDR3 region has 13 residues. Looked up from germline, CDR1 is SNHLY and CDR2 is FYNNEI. The V end was cut by 7 bases, the J end by 1 base, with 10 bases between. The CDR3 DNA follows: TGTGCCAGCACCGCGGGGACGAACACTGAAGCTTTCTTT. Translation gives CASTAGTNTEAFF.

The V and J genes are TRBV27 and TRBJ1-3; TRBD1 might be the D (5 bases). The germline V and J ends were trimmed by 4 bases and 4 bases, with 11 bases remaining between them. The CDR3 spans 14 residues. Germline CDR1 reads MNHEY; CDR2 reads SMNVEV (reference sequence). This CDR3 reads CASSSGLPGNTIYF. For the CDR3, the DNA is TGTGCCAGCAGTTCAGGGCTTCCAGGAAACACCATATATTTT.

This rearrangement joins TRBV18 to TRBJ1-2; D is unresolved. With 6 bases removed from V and 2 bases from J, the gap between germline ends came to 13 bases. The length of the CDR3 is 14 residues. Per the germline V gene, CDR1 is KGHSH and CDR2 is LQKENI. DNA of the CDR3: TGTGCCAGCTCGCTCGAACAGAGAAACTATGGCTACACCTTC. Translated, it gives CASSLEQRNYGYTF.

The J gene is TRBJ1-2, the V gene TRBV4-1; D remains unclear. Germline V gives CDR1 MGHRA, CDR2 YSYEKL. The CDR3 is 13 residues long. V was trimmed by 2 bases and J by 4 bases, leaving 8 bases between them. This CDR3 reads CASSQQDFYGYTF. The CDR3 nucleotides read TGCGCCAGCAGCCAACAGGATTTCTATGGCTACACCTTC.

CDR3 sequence reads: CAISSQAGANTGELFF. CDR3 sequence (DNA): TGTGCCATCAGTTCTCAGGCAGGGGCGAACACCGGGGAGCTGTTTTTT. The chain couples TRBV10-3 to TRBJ2-2; D may be TRBD1 (6 bases). Germline values: CDR1 ENHRY, CDR2 SYGVKD. Trimming stripped 5 bases from V and 0 bases from J, with 13 bases between. The CDR3 contains 16 residues.

This chain uses TRBV6-5 with TRBJ2-5, with D tentatively TRBD2 (6 bases). This CDR3 spans 16 amino acids. Deletions cut 0 bases from V and 5 bases from J, with 16 bases between. Per the germline V gene, CDR1 is MNHEY and CDR2 is SVGAGI. CDR3 region: CASSYSPWEAGETQYF. The DNA of the CDR3 is TGTGCCAGCAGTTACTCGCCCTGGGAGGCCGGGGAGACCCAGTACTTC.

With regard to this clone: Other DNA variants within this sample encode the same CDR3. This chain links TRBV5-1 with TRBJ2-6; a possible D gene is TRBD2 (5 bases). The germline V gene has CDR1 SGHRS and CDR2 YFSETQ. This CDR3 is 15 amino acids long. The V end lost 2 bases, the J end lost 1 base, and 7 bases lay between the germline ends. CDR3: CASSFRDSGANVLTF. The CDR3 DNA follows: TGCGCCAGCAGCTTTCGGGATTCTGGGGCCAACGTCCTGACTTTC.

This chain uses TRBV7-2 with TRBJ2-1; TRBD2 matches at 7 bases. Germline assignment: CDR1 SGHTA and CDR2 FQGNSA. Trimming cost V 1 base and J 9 bases; bases outside gene matches: 3. This CDR3 has 13 residues. CDR3 sequence: CASSLGGGGEQFF. The CDR3 DNA follows: TGTGCCAGCAGCTTAGGGGGCGGGGGTGAGCAGTTCTTC.

The CDR3 nucleotides read TGCAGCGGGCCGGGACTAGCGGGGGAGCAGTTCTTC. Amino acid sequence: CSGPGLAGEQFF. V gene TRBV29-1 combines with J gene TRBJ2-1; 13 bases match TRBD2. The CDR3 extends over 12 amino acids. Trimming at V came to 7 bases and at J to 10 bases, leaving 4 bases not matched to a gene. Germline V gene data show CDR1 as SQVTM and CDR2 as ANQGSEA.

The chain links TRBV7-9 to TRBJ2-7; 7 bases agree with TRBD1. The CDR3 is 14 residues long. The V gene's germline CDR1 is SEHNR and CDR2 FQNEAQ (reference sequence). The ends lost 5 bases at V and 2 bases at J; junction bases unmatched: 6. The DNA for the CDR3 is TGTGCCAGCAGCGATGGACAGGCAACCTACGAGCAGTACTTC. Residues: CASSDGQATYEQYF.

This chain uses TRBV30 with TRBJ2-3; 7 nucleotides align to TRBD1. The germline V gene has CDR1 GTSNPN and CDR2 SVGIG (reference sequence). Germline trimming cut 2 bases from V and 0 bases from J; bases unmatched to any gene: 5. The CDR3 sequence is 15 residues long. CDR3 sequence: CAWSSGTASTDTQYF. CDR3 DNA sequence: TGTGCCTGGAGTTCCGGGACAGCAAGCACAGATACGCAGTATTTT.

This clone was recorded only once. V and J are TRBV2 and TRBJ2-5, with a possible D match to TRBD1 (7 bases). Looked up from germline, CDR1 is SNHLY and CDR2 is FYNNEI. V lost 6 bases, J lost 5 bases, and 10 bases lay in between. The length of the CDR3 is 12 residues. CDR3 sequence reads: CASRSGGETQYF. The CDR3 nucleotides are TGTGCCAGCAGGTCAGGGGGGGAGACCCAGTACTTC.

The CDR3 region is CASSYLGGPNEKLFF. In DNA, the CDR3 is TGTGCCAGCAGTTACCTGGGAGGACCTAATGAAAAACTGTTTTTT. This chain links TRBV6-2 or TRBV6-3 with TRBJ1-4; no clear D. Germline CDR1 is MNHEY and CDR2 is SVGEGT. Trimming took 2 bases from V and 3 from J, leaving 10 bases between them. This CDR3 contains 15 residues.

J is TRBJ2-1 and V is TRBV29-1, with 9 bases that match TRBD2. Per germline, CDR1 SQVTM and CDR2 ANQGSEA. Germline trimming cut 1 base from V and 4 bases from J; bases unmatched to any gene: 5. The CDR3 has 15 amino acids. This CDR3 is CSVEAGAGGYNEQFF. As DNA, the CDR3 is TGCAGCGTTGAAGCTGGGGCGGGGGGGTACAATGAGCAGTTCTTC.

The rearrangement uses TRBV27 and TRBJ2-7, with D maybe TRBD1 (6 bases). The CDR3 sequence is 16 residues long. The V end lost 8 bases, the J end lost 3 bases, and 23 bases lay between the germline ends. Germline V CDR1 and CDR2: MNHEY, SMNVEV (reference sequence). CDR3 nucleotides: TGTGCCAGCTCCGGCAGGGGACAAACTTCAGACTACGAGCAGTACTTC. Protein product: CASSGRGQTSDYEQYF.

V gene TRBV27 combines with J gene TRBJ2-7, with TRBD1 identical over 8 bases. This CDR3 is built from 17 residues. J gave up 4 bases and V 2 bases, and 13 bases lay outside the gene matches. Germline V gives CDR1 MNHEY, CDR2 SMNVEV (reference sequence). This CDR3 is CASSLNNQGAAVYEQYF. The CDR3 DNA reads as TGTGCCAGCAGTTTAAATAATCAGGGGGCTGCCGTTTACGAGCAGTACTTC.

This clone appeared a single time. The chain links TRBV21-1 to TRBJ1-6. TRBV21-1 constitutes a pseudogene. The CDR3 sequence is 11 residues long. The CDR3 reads CASSSRVTLHF. The DNA of the CDR3 is TGTGCCAGCAGCAGTCGGGTAACCCTCCACTTT.

This chain uses TRBV6-2 or TRBV6-3 with TRBJ1-6, with 10 bases fitting TRBD1. Germline loops: CDR1 MNHEY, CDR2 SVGEGT. CDR3 size: 17 residues. Germline trimming cut 1 base from V and 10 bases from J; bases unmatched to any gene: 10. CDR3 amino acids: CASSYFLTGTGESPLHF. The CDR3 nucleotides are TGTGCCAGCAGTTACTTCTTAACCGGGACAGGGGAATCACCCCTCCACTTT.

V gene TRBV19 combines with J gene TRBJ1-4, with 8 positions matching TRBD1. From germline, CDR1 is LNHDA and CDR2 SQIVND (reference sequence). CDR3 size: 14 residues. The J segment lost 8 bases and the V segment lost 7 bases, leaving 9 bases of the junction unmatched. CDR3 in amino acids: CASTPDRVGEKLFF. The CDR3, as DNA: TGTGCCAGTACCCCGGACAGGGTTGGCGAAAAACTGTTTTTT.

The chain couples TRBV25-1 to TRBJ1-2; maybe TRBD1 (6 bases). Germline CDR1 MGHDK, CDR2 SYGVNS. The V and J ends lost 7 bases and 6 bases respectively, with 18 bases between them. The CDR3 consists of 14 residues. The CDR3 loop reads CASMDGGRLDGYTF. CDR3 in DNA: TGTGCCAGCATGGATGGGGGCAGGTTAGATGGCTACACCTTC.

The rearrangement uses TRBV29-1 and TRBJ2-5, with a possible D match to TRBD1 (5 bases). CDR3 length: 12 amino acids. V lost 2 bases to trimming and J lost 5 bases, with 9 bases between them. The germline CDR1 and CDR2 sequences are SQVTM and ANQGSEA. The CDR3 DNA sequence: TGCAGCGTTGAACTCAGGGTTGAGACCCAGTACTTC. This gives the protein CSVELRVETQYF.

The rearrangement uses TRBV10-2 and TRBJ1-5; D gene unclear. This CDR3 has 17 residues. The germline V gene has CDR1 WSHSY and CDR2 SAAADI. V lost 3 bases and J 2 bases, leaving 17 bases between the germline ends. The CDR3 DNA follows: TGCGCCAGCAGTGACCCGGCAGGCGATATTCGCAATCAGCCCCAGCATTTT. Amino acids: CASSDPAGDIRNQPQHF.

The chain carries TRBV3-1 (or the pseudogene TRBV3-2) and TRBJ2-3, with 9 nucleotides matching TRBD2. V lost 5 bases and J lost 0; bases outside the gene matches: 6. The CDR3 is 16 amino acids. Germline V gives CDR1 LGHDT, CDR2 YNNKEL (reference sequence). CDR3 nucleotides: TGTGCCAGCAGCTTTCGACTAGCGGCTAGCACAGATACGCAGTATTTT. Amino acids: CASSFRLAASTDTQYF.

The sample holds one count of this clone. V usage is TRBV9 and J usage is TRBJ1-4; D gene uncertain. Trimming shortened V by 4 bases and J by 3 bases, and 13 bases separated the two germline ends. This CDR3 is built from 15 residues. Germline V lookup: CDR1 SGDLS, CDR2 YYNGEE. Here the CDR3 DNA reads TGTGCCAGCAGCATGGAGGGAATACCTAATGAAAAACTGTTTTTT. Amino acid sequence: CASSMEGIPNEKLFF.